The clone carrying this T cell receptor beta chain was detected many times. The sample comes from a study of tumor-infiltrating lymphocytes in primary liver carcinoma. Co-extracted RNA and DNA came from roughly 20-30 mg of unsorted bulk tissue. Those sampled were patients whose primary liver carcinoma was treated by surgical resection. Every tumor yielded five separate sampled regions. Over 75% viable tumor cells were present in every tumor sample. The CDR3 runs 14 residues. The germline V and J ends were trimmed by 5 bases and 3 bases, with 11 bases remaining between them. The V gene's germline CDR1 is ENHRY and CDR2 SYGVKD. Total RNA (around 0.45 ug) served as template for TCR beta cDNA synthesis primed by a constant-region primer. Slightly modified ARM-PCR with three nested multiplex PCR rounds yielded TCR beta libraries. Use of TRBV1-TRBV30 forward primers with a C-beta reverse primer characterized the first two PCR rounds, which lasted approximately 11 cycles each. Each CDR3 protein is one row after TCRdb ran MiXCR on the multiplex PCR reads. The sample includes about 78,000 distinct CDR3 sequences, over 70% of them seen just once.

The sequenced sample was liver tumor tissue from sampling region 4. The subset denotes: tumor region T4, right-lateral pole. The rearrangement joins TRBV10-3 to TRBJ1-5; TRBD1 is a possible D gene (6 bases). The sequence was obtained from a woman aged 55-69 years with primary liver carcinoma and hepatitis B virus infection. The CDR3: CAISPTGNNQPQHF. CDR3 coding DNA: TGTGCCATCAGTCCAACAGGGAACAATCAGCCCCAGCATTTT.